At least ten counts were recorded for the clone carrying this T cell receptor (beta chain). Sample time point: newly diagnosed GD, antithyroid drugs for less than 3 months. There was RNA extracted from PBMCs, and the TCR library was made from it. The data stem from a study of regulatory T cells in long-lasting Graves disease. This CDR3 comprises 15 residues. Per germline, CDR1 LGHDT and CDR2 YNNKEL (reference sequence). The V gene lost 0 bases and the J gene lost 8 bases, with 16 bases spanning the gap. Building of the TCR beta libraries involved iRepertoire HTBI primers and Arm-PCR of CDR3 regions. Each CDR3 protein is one row after TCRdb ran MiXCR on the multiplex PCR reads. The sample comprises about 380,000 distinct CDR3 sequences, roughly 16% of which are singletons, and roughly 20% rests with the top ten.

Sequenced material: peripheral blood mononuclear cells (PBMCs), taken at new diagnosis, from a patient treated with antithyroid drugs. This TCR was recovered from a female donor with Graves disease. The rearrangement uses TRBV3-1 and TRBJ1-2; tentatively, D is TRBD1 (5 bases). Here the CDR3 reads CASSQDTGLAGGYTF. CDR3 bases: TGTGCCAGCAGCCAAGATACGGGACTTGCTGGCGGCTACACCTTC.